This entry describes one T cell receptor (beta chain). The source of the sample is a study of blood T cell repertoires in COVID-19. Study details: Researchers got acute and convalescent COVID-19 samples from the United States, Italy and Spain. From T cells, B-cell-depleted T cells, or PBMCs came the material, which was cDNA or gDNA.

V shed 0 bases and J 6 bases; nucleotides not matched to a gene: 2. The length of the CDR3 is 15 residues. Germline V gene lookup returns CDR1 SGHRS and CDR2 YFSETQ. In the original analysis: For nucleated cells, counts were estimated from reference gene primer amplification. TCRdb's table, derived via immunoSEQ multiplex PCR, lists solely in-frame clones and lacks some. V and J calls and clone size are given by that table; D and trimming were obtained from the DNA. The profile covers over 200,000 clones, with 84% appearing a single time and roughly 18% taken by the ten largest. This chain links TRBV5-1 with TRBJ2-3; 12 positions agree with TRBD2. Sequencing was done on a sample of peripheral blood. The TCR comes from an elderly woman with active or convalescent COVID-19. Written as DNA, the CDR3 is TGCGCCAGCAGCTTGGTAACTAGCGGGAGGGATACGCAGTATTTT. Its protein product is CASSLVTSGRDTQYF.